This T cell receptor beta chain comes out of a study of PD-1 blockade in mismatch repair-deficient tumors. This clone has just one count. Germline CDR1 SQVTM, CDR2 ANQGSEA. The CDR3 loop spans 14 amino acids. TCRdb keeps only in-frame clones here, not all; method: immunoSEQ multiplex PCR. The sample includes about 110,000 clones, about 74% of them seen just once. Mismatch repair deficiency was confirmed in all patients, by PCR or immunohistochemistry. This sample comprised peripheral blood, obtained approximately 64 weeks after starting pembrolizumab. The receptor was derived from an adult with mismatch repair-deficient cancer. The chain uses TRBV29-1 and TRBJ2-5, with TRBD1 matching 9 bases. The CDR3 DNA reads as TGCAGTCTCTTGACAGGGGGTACAGGGGAGACCCAGTACTTC. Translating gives CSLLTGGTGETQYF.